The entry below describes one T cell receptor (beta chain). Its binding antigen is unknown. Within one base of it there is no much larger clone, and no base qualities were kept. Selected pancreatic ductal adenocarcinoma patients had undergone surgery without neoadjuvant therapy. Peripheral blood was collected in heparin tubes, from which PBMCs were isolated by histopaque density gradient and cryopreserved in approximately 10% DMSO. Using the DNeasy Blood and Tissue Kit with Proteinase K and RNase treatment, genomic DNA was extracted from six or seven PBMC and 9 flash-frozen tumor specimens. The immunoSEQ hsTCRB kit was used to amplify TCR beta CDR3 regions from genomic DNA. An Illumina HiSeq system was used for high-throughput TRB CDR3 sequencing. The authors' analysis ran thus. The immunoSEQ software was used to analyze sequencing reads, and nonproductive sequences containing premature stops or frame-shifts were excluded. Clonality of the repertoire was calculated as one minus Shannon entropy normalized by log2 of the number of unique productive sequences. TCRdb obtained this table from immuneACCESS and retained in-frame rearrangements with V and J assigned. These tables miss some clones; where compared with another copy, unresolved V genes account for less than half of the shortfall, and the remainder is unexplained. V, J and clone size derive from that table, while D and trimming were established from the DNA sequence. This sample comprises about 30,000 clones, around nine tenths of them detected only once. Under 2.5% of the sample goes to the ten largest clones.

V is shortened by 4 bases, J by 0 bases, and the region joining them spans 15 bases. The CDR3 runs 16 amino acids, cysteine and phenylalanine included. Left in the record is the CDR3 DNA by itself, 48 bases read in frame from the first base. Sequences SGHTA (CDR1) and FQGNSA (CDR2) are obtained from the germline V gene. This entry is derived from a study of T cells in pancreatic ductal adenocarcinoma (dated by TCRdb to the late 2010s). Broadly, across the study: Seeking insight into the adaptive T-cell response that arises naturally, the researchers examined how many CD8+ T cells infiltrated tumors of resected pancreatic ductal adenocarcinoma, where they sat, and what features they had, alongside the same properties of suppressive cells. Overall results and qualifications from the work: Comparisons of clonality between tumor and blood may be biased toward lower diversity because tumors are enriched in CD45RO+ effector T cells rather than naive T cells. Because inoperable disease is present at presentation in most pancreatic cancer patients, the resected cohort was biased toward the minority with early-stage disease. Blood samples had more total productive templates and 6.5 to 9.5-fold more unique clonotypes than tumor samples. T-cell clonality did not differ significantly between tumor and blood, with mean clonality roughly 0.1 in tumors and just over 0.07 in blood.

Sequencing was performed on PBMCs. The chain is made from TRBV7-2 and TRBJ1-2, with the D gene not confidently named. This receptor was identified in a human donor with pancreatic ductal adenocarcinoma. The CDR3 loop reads CASSSSVALANYGYTF. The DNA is TGTGCCAGCAGCTCCTCAGTGGCCTTAGCTAACTATGGCTACACCTTC.